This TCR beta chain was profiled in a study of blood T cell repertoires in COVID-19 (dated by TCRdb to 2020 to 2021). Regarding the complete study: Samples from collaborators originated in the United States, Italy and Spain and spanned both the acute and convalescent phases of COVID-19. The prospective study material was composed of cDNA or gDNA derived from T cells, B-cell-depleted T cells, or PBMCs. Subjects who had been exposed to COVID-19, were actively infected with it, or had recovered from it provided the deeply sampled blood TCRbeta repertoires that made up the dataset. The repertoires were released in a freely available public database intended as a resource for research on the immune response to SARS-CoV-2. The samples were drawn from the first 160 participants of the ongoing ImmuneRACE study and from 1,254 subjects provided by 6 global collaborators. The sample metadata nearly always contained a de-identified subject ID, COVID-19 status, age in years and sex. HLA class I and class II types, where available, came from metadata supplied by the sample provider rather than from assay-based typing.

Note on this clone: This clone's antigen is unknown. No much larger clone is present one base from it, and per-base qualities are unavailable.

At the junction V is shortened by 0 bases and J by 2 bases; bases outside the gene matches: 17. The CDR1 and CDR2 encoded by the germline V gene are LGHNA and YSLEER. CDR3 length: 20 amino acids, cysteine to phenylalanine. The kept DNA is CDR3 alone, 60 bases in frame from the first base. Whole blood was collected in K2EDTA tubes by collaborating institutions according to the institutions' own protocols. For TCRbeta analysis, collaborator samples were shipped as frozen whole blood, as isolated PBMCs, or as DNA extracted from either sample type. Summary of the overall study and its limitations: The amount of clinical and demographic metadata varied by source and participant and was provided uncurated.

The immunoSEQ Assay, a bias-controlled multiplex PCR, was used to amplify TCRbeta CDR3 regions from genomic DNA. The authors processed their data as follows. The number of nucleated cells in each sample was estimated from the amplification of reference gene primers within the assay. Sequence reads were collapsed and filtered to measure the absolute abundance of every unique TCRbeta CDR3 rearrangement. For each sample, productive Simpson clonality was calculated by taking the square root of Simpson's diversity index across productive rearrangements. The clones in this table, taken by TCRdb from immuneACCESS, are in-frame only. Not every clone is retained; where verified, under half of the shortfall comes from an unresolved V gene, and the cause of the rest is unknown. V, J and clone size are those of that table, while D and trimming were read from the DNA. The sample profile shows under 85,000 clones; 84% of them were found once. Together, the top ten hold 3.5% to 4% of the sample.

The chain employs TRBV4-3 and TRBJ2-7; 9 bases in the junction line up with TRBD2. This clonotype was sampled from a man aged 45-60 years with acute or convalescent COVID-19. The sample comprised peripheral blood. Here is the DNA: TGCGCCAGCAGCCAAGAAAGCCTTCCGGTAGGCGGGAGGGCCGCCTACGAGCAGTACTTC. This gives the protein CASSQESLPVGGRAAYEQYF.